This entry lists 32 T cell receptor beta chains sequenced from one sample in a study of control samples from healthy donors and cancer patients. Data came from immunoSEQ multiplex PCR; TCRdb stores just in-frame clones and leaves some out. Of around 94,000 clones listed, approximately 86% are singletons. Sequencing was carried out using blood. Receptors originate from a woman aged 45-60 years in good health.

The chain is built from TRBV15 and TRBJ2-5, with 8 bases aligning to TRBD2. V shed 5 bases and J 5 bases; nucleotides not matched to a gene: 13. Germline CDR1 reads LNHNV; CDR2 reads YYDKDF (reference sequence). This CDR3 is built from 16 residues. Here the CDR3 DNA reads TGTGCCACCAGCGGACAGTCTACGGGGGGGCGTGAGACCCAGTACTTC. Residues: CATSGQSTGGRETQYF.

This clone turned up a few times. The CDR3 sequence: CASTNSGGGNQPQHF. CDR3 nucleotide sequence: TGTGCCAGCACCAACTCGGGAGGAGGCAATCAGCCCCAGCATTTT. V and J are TRBV6-6 and TRBJ1-5; D is undetermined. Trimming pared 7 bases from V and 2 bases from J, leaving 15 bases between. The CDR3 has 15 amino acids. Germline values: CDR1 MNHNY, CDR2 SVGAGI (reference sequence).

The chain uses TRBV28 and TRBJ2-7; 11 nucleotides line up with TRBD2. Germline values: CDR1 MDHEN, CDR2 SYDVKM. The CDR3 consists of 15 residues. J gave up 3 bases and V 6 bases, and 7 bases lay outside the gene matches. The CDR3 bases are TGTGCCAGCAGGAGGACTAGCGGGCGTAACTACGAGCAGTACTTC. It specifies CASRRTSGRNYEQYF.

This chain links TRBV6-5 with TRBJ1-1; unclear D gene. Germline CDR1 and CDR2: MNHEY and SVGAGI. This CDR3 contains 15 residues. V was pared by 6 bases and J by 1 base, with 15 bases between. This chain's CDR3 is CASRYPGSRNTEAFF. For the CDR3, the DNA is TGTGCCAGCAGGTACCCTGGGTCGCGGAACACTGAAGCTTTCTTT.

V is TRBV18 and J is TRBJ1-1, with D unclear. Germline V CDR1 and CDR2: KGHSH, LQKENI. V lost 1 base and J 2 bases, leaving 8 bases between the germline ends. The CDR3 sequence is 14 residues long. CDR3 residues: CASSPQEINTEAFF. In nucleotides, the CDR3 is TGTGCCAGCTCACCACAGGAGATTAACACTGAAGCTTTCTTT.

The chain joins TRBV28 to TRBJ1-5, with 7 bases fitting TRBD1. CDR1 is MDHEN and CDR2 is SYDVKM in the germline V gene. V lost 3 bases, J lost 4 bases, and 3 bases stayed unmatched. This CDR3 spans 14 amino acids. The CDR3 sequence is CASSLVRGNQPQHF. As DNA, the CDR3 is TGTGCCAGCAGTTTGGTCAGGGGGAATCAGCCCCAGCATTTT.

This clone was counted only a few times. V usage is TRBV5-1 and J usage is TRBJ2-2; 8 bases fit TRBD2. The trim removed 2 bases at V and 1 base at J, leaving 4 bases unmatched. This CDR3 spans 16 amino acids. Germline assignment: CDR1 SGHRS and CDR2 YFSETQ. CDR3 residues: CASSFGGLGNTGELFF. CDR3 DNA sequence: TGCGCCAGCAGCTTTGGGGGACTAGGGAACACCGGGGAGCTGTTTTTT.

This clone was seen only a few times. This chain uses TRBV12-3 or TRBV12-4 with TRBJ1-5; D ambiguous. Trimming took off 7 bases at V and 0 bases at J, with 7 bases between the two ends. This CDR3 comprises 13 residues. CDR3 sequence (DNA): TGTGCCAGCACCAGATATAGCAATCAGCCCCAGCATTTT. It translates to CASTRYSNQPQHF.

On this clone: At one boundary the junction diverges from the germline segment, which might be a read error. CDR3 protein: CASTLPGTSYNEQFF. The CDR3 DNA follows: TGTGCCAGCACCTTACCCGGGACTAGCTACAATGAGCAGTTCTTC. The chain combines TRBV13 with TRBJ2-1, with 8 bases lining up with TRBD2. This CDR3 is 15 amino acids long. Germline V gene sequence: CDR1 PRHDT, CDR2 FYEKMQ (reference sequence). The full variable domain, in which reference TRBV13 and TRBJ2-1 provide the parts outside the CDR3, is AAGVIQSPRHLIKEKRETATLKCYPIPRHDTVYWYQQGPGQDPQFLISFYEKMQSDKGSIPDRFSAQQFSDYHSELNMSSLELGDSALYFCASTLPGTSYNEQFFGPGTRLTVL.

The chain couples TRBV6-1 to TRBJ2-7; 8 bases map to TRBD1. CDR1 and CDR2 (germline): MNHNS, SASEGT. This CDR3 is built from 14 residues. Germline trimming cut 3 bases from V and 4 bases from J; bases unmatched to any gene: 5. CDR3 sequence reads: CASSDQGAWYEQYF. CDR3 DNA sequence: TGTGCCAGCAGTGACCAGGGGGCCTGGTACGAGCAGTACTTC.

The V and J genes are TRBV6-6 and TRBJ2-5; 8 bases align to TRBD1. The germline CDR1 and CDR2 sequences are MNHNY and SVGAGI (reference sequence). The CDR3 runs 13 residues. The ends lost 9 bases at V and 4 bases at J; junction bases unmatched: 7. DNA of the CDR3: TGTGCCAGTACAGGACAGGGAGGAGAGACCCAGTACTTC. Amino acids: CASTGQGGETQYF.

The chain recombines TRBV7-2 with TRBJ2-1; 7 bases are a match to TRBD2. This CDR3 region has 17 residues. In germline, CDR1 is SGHTA, CDR2 FQGNSA. V dropped 0 bases and J dropped 2; count of bases not matched to a gene: 7. The CDR3 bases are TGTGCCAGCAGCTTAGCAGCGGGATACCGTGCCTACAATGAGCAGTTCTTC. Translated, it gives CASSLAAGYRAYNEQFF.

This sequence joins TRBV19 and TRBJ1-5; TRBD1 matches at 7 bases. This CDR3 is 16 amino acids long. V shed 5 bases, J shed 3 bases, and the junction held 10 bases outside the gene matches. CDR1 is LNHDA, CDR2 SQIVND, per germline (reference sequence). CDR3 region: CASSPATGYDNQPQHF. The CDR3 DNA reads as TGTGCCAGTAGTCCGGCGACAGGGTATGACAATCAGCCCCAGCATTTT. Full variable domain (missing parts from reference TRBV19 and TRBJ1-5): DGGITQSPKYLFRKEGQNVTLSCEQNLNHDAMYWYRQDPGQGLRLIYYSQIVNDFQKGDIAEGYSVSREKKESFPLTVTSAQKNPTAFYLCASSPATGYDNQPQHFGDGTRLSIL.

The chain has TRBV15 and TRBJ1-4; TRBD1 might be the D (6 bases). Trimming left V 4 bases short and J 0 bases short, with 9 bases between. The CDR3 has 15 residues. In germline, CDR1 is LNHNV, CDR2 YYDKDF (reference sequence). In nucleotides, the CDR3 is TGTGCCACCAGCACCGCAGGGGCAACTAATGAAAAACTGTTTTTT. Translating it yields CATSTAGATNEKLFF. Based on the CDR3 plus reference TRBV15 and TRBJ1-4, the full variable domain is DAMVIQNPRYQVTQFGKPVTLSCSQTLNHNVMYWYQQKSSQAPKLLFHYYDKDFNNEADTPDNFQSRRPNTSFCFLDIRSPGLGDTAMYLCATSTAGATNEKLFFGSGTQLSVL.

The chain joins TRBV7-9 to TRBJ1-4, with D possibly being TRBD1 (6 bases). V was trimmed by 8 bases and J by 11 bases, leaving 15 bases between them. Germline V gene lookup returns CDR1 SEHNR and CDR2 FQNEAQ (reference sequence). This CDR3 is built from 12 residues. CDR3 loop: CASLGRRGKLFF. For the CDR3, the DNA is TGTGCCAGCCTTGGGAGGAGGGGGAAACTGTTTTTT.

V gene TRBV19 combines with J gene TRBJ2-6; D is perhaps TRBD2 (5 bases). The germline V gene encodes CDR1 LNHDA and CDR2 SQIVND (reference sequence). The ends were cut back, 3 bases at V and 0 bases at J, with 6 bases in the middle. This CDR3 is 15 amino acids long. The DNA of the CDR3 is TGTGCCAGTAGTATTCGGGGCTCTGGGGCCAACGTCCTGACTTTC. Amino acids: CASSIRGSGANVLTF.

In this sample, this clone turned up once. V usage is TRBV10-3 and J usage is TRBJ1-5; D is undetermined. Germline V CDR1 and CDR2: ENHRY, SYGVKD. V lost 0 bases to trimming and J lost 11 bases, with 11 bases between them. The CDR3 runs 13 residues. CDR3 sequence reads: CAISESIIGTQHF. CDR3 nucleotides: TGTGCCATCAGTGAGTCGATCATAGGGACCCAGCATTTT.

The chain uses TRBV6-5 and TRBJ2-1; D is unclear. Germline V lookup: CDR1 MNHEY, CDR2 SVGAGI. V was clipped by 8 bases and J by 5 bases, with 10 bases between them. The CDR3 contains 12 residues. CDR3 sequence reads: CASSAPHNEQFF. The CDR3 DNA reads TGTGCCAGCTCGGCCCCCCACAATGAGCAGTTCTTC.

The gene calls are TRBV5-5 and TRBJ1-1, with no clear D. This CDR3 is 12 amino acids long. Germline V gives CDR1 SGHKS, CDR2 YYEKEE (reference sequence). V lost 0 bases to trimming and J lost 10 bases, with 10 bases between them. The CDR3 DNA follows: TGTGCCAGCAGCTTGGCCGTCGGGTTAGCTTTCTTT. Protein sequence: CASSLAVGLAFF.

The CDR3 here is CAGGTGQFNSPLHF. CDR3 in DNA: TGTGCCGGGGGGACGGGACAGTTTAATTCACCCCTCCACTTT. V gene TRBV19 combines with J gene TRBJ1-6; TRBD1 aligns across 7 bases. Germline lookup yields CDR1 LNHDA and CDR2 SQIVND (reference sequence). V dropped 11 bases and J dropped 6; count of bases not matched to a gene: 10. CDR3 length equals 14 residues.

This sequence joins TRBV4-1 and TRBJ2-7; 10 bases align to TRBD1. Germline V gene data show CDR1 as MGHRA and CDR2 as YSYEKL. The CDR3 is made up of 14 amino acids. Trimming cost V 5 bases and J 7 bases; bases outside gene matches: 8. The CDR3 region is CASSSGQGQIEQYF. The CDR3 region has the DNA TGCGCCAGCAGCTCGGGACAGGGGCAAATTGAGCAGTACTTC.

The CDR3 nucleotides are TGTGCCAGCAGCTTGGGTTGGGTGAACACTGAAGCTTTCTTT. Protein product: CASSLGWVNTEAFF. V gene TRBV5-5 combines with J gene TRBJ1-1; unclear D gene. This CDR3 is 14 amino acids long. V shed 0 bases and J shed 0 bases, with 6 bases lying between them. Germline V lookup: CDR1 SGHKS, CDR2 YYEKEE (reference sequence).

The V gene is TRBV24-1, the J gene TRBJ2-2; D is ambiguous. The CDR3 is made up of 15 amino acids. The V end was cut by 5 bases, the J end by 2 bases, with 11 bases between. Germline assignment: CDR1 KGHDR and CDR2 SFDVKD. In DNA form, the CDR3 reads TGTGCCACCAGTGCTCCCGACGGTAACACCGGGGAGCTGTTTTTT. Its translation: CATSAPDGNTGELFF.

This chain joins TRBV25-1 and TRBJ1-5, with a tentative D call TRBD1 (6 bases). Germline V CDR1 and CDR2: MGHDK, SYGVNS. The CDR3 loop spans 14 amino acids. V gave up 5 bases and J gave up 7 bases, with 15 bases separating them. CDR3 coding DNA: TGTGCCAGCAGTAACACAGGGTGGGGGCAGCCCCAGCATTTT. Amino acid sequence: CASSNTGWGQPQHF.

This clone is a singleton in its sample. The chain employs TRBV4-2 and TRBJ2-6; D unclear. The CDR3 contains 15 residues. V was trimmed by 3 bases and J by 0 bases, leaving 6 bases between them. Germline V gene lookup returns CDR1 LGHNA and CDR2 YNFKEQ. As DNA, the CDR3 is TGTGCCAGCAGCCAGGGATTCTCTGGGGCCAACGTCCTGACTTTC. It yields the protein CASSQGFSGANVLTF.

The V gene is TRBV4-2, the J gene TRBJ2-7; 7 bases are shared with TRBD2. The ends lost 4 bases at V and 7 bases at J; junction bases unmatched: 16. Per germline, CDR1 LGHNA and CDR2 YNFKEQ. There are 16 residues in the CDR3. This chain's CDR3 is CASSPKVGAGKGEQYF. The DNA of the CDR3 is TGTGCCAGCAGCCCCAAGGTGGGAGCGGGGAAAGGGGAGCAGTACTTC.

This chain links TRBV6-2 or TRBV6-3 with TRBJ1-2; possibly TRBD1 for D (6 bases). V dropped 6 bases and J dropped 8 bases, with 16 bases sitting between them. Per germline, CDR1 MNHEY and CDR2 SVGEGT. The CDR3 is made up of 13 amino acids. Here the CDR3 reads CASSDPRGRGYTF. Here the CDR3 DNA reads TGTGCCAGCAGCGACCCCAGGGGCCGCGGCTACACCTTC.

Note on this clone: The identical CDR3 is also encoded by other nucleotide sequences in the sample. The chain joins TRBV7-9 to TRBJ2-3, with D perhaps matching TRBD2 (5 bases). Trimming left V 3 bases short and J 2 bases short, with 9 bases between. This CDR3 comprises 14 residues. Germline CDR1 reads SEHNR; CDR2 reads FQNEAQ (reference sequence). The CDR3 DNA reads as TGTGCCAGCAGCTTTACGGGGAACACAGATACGCAGTATTTT. This gives the protein CASSFTGNTDTQYF.

The CDR3 bases are TGTGCCAGCAGTCCAACCTACGAGCAGTACTTC. The encoded protein is CASSPTYEQYF. The chain carries TRBV2 and TRBJ2-7; D gene uncertain. V was cut by 5 bases and J by 2 bases, with 4 bases left in between. The CDR3 runs 11 residues. Per germline, CDR1 SNHLY and CDR2 FYNNEI.

The gene calls are TRBV7-6 and TRBJ2-3; 12 positions agree with TRBD2. Trimming took 2 bases from V and 6 from J; bases not matched to a gene: 3. Germline V CDR1 and CDR2: SGHVS, FNYEAQ. The CDR3 has 15 amino acids. The CDR3 sequence: CASSLLAGGQDTQYF. The CDR3 DNA reads TGTGCCAGCAGCTTACTAGCGGGGGGGCAGGATACGCAGTATTTT.

V and J are TRBV2 and TRBJ2-1; 11 bases fit TRBD1. With 10 bases clipped from V and 7 bases from J, the junction kept 12 bases outside the gene matches. This CDR3 contains 15 residues. The germline CDR1 and CDR2 sequences are SNHLY and FYNNEI. The CDR3 is CATKGQGAYGNEQFF. CDR3 in DNA: TGTGCCACCAAAGGACAGGGGGCTTATGGAAATGAGCAGTTCTTC.

This chain uses TRBV19 with TRBJ2-5; D might be TRBD2 (5 bases). The CDR3 runs to 16 residues. CDR1 and CDR2 (germline): LNHDA, SQIVND (reference sequence). Trimming shortened V by 8 bases and J by 7 bases, and 26 bases separated the two germline ends. This CDR3 is CASSSYGIEEVGTQYF. In DNA, the CDR3 is TGTGCCAGTTCGAGCTACGGAATTGAGGAGGTGGGGACCCAGTACTTC.